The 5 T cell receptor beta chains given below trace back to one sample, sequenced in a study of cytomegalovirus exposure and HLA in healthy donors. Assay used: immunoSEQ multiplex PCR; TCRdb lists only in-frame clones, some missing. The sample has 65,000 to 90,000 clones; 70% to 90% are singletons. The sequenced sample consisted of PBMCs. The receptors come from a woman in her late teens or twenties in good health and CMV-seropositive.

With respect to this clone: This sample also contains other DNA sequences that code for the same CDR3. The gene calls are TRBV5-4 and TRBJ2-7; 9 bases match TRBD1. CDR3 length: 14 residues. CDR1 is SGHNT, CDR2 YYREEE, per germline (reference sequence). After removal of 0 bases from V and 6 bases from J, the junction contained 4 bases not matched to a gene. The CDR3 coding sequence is TGTGCCAGCAGCTTGGACAGGGGGCCTAGCGAGCAGTACTTC. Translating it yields CASSLDRGPSEQYF.

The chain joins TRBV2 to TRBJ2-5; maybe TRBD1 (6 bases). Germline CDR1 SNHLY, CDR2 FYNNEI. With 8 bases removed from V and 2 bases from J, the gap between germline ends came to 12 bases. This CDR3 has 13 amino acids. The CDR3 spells CASSVDRQETQYF. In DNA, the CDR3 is TGTGCCAGCTCGGTGGACAGACAAGAGACCCAGTACTTC.

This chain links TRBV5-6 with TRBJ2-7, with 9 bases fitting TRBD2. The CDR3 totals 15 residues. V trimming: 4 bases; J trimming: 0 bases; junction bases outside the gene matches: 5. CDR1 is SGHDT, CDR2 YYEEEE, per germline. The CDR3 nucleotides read TGTGCCAGCAGCACCTTAGCGGGGGTCTCCTACGAGCAGTACTTC. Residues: CASSTLAGVSYEQYF. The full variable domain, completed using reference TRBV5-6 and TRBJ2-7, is DAGVTQSPTHLIKTRGQQVTLRCSPKSGHDTVSWYQQALGQGPQFIFQYYEEEERQRGNFPDRFSGHQFPNYSSELNVNALLLGDSALYLCASSTLAGVSYEQYFGPGTRLTVT.

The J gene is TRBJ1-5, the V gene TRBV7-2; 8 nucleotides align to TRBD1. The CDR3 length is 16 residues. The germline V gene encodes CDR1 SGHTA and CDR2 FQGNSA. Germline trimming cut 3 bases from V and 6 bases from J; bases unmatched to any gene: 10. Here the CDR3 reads CASSLGRGRGVQPQHF. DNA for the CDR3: TGTGCCAGCAGCTTGGGCAGGGGGCGCGGGGTTCAGCCCCAGCATTTT.

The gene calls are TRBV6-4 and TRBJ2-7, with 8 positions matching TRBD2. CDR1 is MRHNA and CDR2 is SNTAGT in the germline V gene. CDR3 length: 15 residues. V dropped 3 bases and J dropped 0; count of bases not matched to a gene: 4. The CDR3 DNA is TGTGCCAGCAGTGAGACTAGCGACCCCTCCTACGAGCAGTACTTC. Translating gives CASSETSDPSYEQYF.